These 27 T cell receptor beta chains originate from one sample sequenced in a study of T-cell reconstitution after alpha-beta-depleted transplantation in children (dated by TCRdb to 2016 to 2018). Libraries were constructed by PCR. Sequencing instrument: Illumina HiSeq 2500. TCR library preparation used molecular barcoding, with unique molecular identifiers applied to normalize quantification of the TCRbeta repertoire. TCRdb trimmed public reads at Q25 via fastp, called clones via MiXCR and kept in-frame beta chains. CDR3 protein sequences are deduplicated, and each keeps its most common genes and DNA. This sample holds hundreds of thousands of distinct CDR3 sequences; 10% to 15% were observed only once. The ten largest account for 2% to 2.5% of the sample. The label giving this sample's treatment or condition can be read as: allogeneic hematopoietic cell transplantation with graft depleted of TCRalphabeta T cells and CD19 B cells.

Sequencing was performed on PBMCs, mostly from graft donor cells, taken 360 days after TCRalphabeta/CD19-depleted stem cell transplant. These receptors all come from a male patient younger than 18 who had a stem cell transplant for acute myeloid leukemia, so the T cells may come from the graft donor.

In regard to this clonotype: This could be a read error, since a much larger clone is one nucleotide away. The chain uses TRBV4-2 and TRBJ2-7; 8 bases fit TRBD2. The CDR3 sequence is 16 residues long. Germline V CDR1 and CDR2: LGHNA, YNFKEQ. CDR3 coding DNA: TGTGCCAGCAGCCAAGATAGGCTAGCGGGCGCCTACGAGCGGTACTTC. Its protein is CASSQDRLAGAYERYF.

This clonotype was detected many times. CDR3 sequence (DNA): TGTGCCAGCAGCCAAGATTGGGCCGGGACCTACGAGCAGTACTTC. Amino acid sequence: CASSQDWAGTYEQYF. This chain links TRBV4-2 with TRBJ2-7; D is possibly TRBD2 (5 bases). Germline loops: CDR1 LGHNA, CDR2 YNFKEQ. Deletions cut 0 bases from V and 2 bases from J, with 11 bases between. The CDR3 loop spans 15 amino acids.

In its sample, this clonotype was seen many times. The gene calls are TRBV12-3 or TRBV12-4 and TRBJ2-2, with 10 nucleotides matching TRBD2. V lost 1 base, J lost 3 bases, and 2 bases stayed unmatched. The length of the CDR3 is 16 residues. CDR3 DNA: TGTGCCAGCAGTTTAGAAGCGGGAGGGGACACCGGGGAGCTGTTTTTT. It codes for CASSLEAGGDTGELFF.

This clonotype appeared many times. The chain couples TRBV28 to TRBJ1-3; no definite D call. The CDR3 length is 15 residues. Germline-derived CDR1 and CDR2 are MDHEN and SYDVKM. The ends were cut back, 5 bases at V and 1 base at J, with 12 bases in the middle. CDR3 residues: CASSTGWGSGNTIYF. In DNA form, the CDR3 reads TGTGCCAGCAGTACTGGTTGGGGATCTGGAAACACCATATATTTT.

In this sample, this clonotype turned up a few times. The chain joins TRBV19 to TRBJ2-1; TRBD1 matches 8 bases. This CDR3 is built from 14 residues. The trim removed 6 bases at V and 8 bases at J, leaving 9 bases unmatched. Germline assignment: CDR1 LNHDA and CDR2 SQIVND (reference sequence). The CDR3 protein is CASRERIRGHEQFF. In nucleotides, the CDR3 is TGTGCCAGTAGGGAACGGATCAGGGGGCATGAGCAGTTCTTC. The full variable domain, rest sourced from reference TRBV19 and TRBJ2-1, is DGGITQSPKYLFRKEGQNVTLSCEQNLNHDAMYWYRQDPGQGLRLIYYSQIVNDFQKGDIAEGYSVSREKKESFPLTVTSAQKNPTAFYLCASRERIRGHEQFFGPGTRLTVL.

This clonotype was observed at least ten times. CDR3 in DNA: TGTGCCAGCAGTTTAGTAGACGGGCGGGAGACCCAGTACTTC. Translation: CASSLVDGRETQYF. The chain carries TRBV12-3 or TRBV12-4 and TRBJ2-5; no clear D. V was shortened by 1 base and J by 5 bases, with 11 bases between the two germline ends. The CDR3 extends over 14 amino acids.

In its sample, this clonotype was seen many times. The chain couples TRBV14 to TRBJ2-2; D unresolved. The V end was cut by 4 bases, the J end by 6 bases, with 12 bases between. CDR1 and CDR2 from the germline V gene are SGHDN and FVKESK. This CDR3 contains 14 residues. The DNA of the CDR3 is TGTGCCAGCAGCCCCCGGGCCATGGCCGGGGAGCTGTTTTTT. It yields the protein CASSPRAMAGELFF.

This clonotype was counted at least ten times. This chain joins TRBV6-1 and TRBJ2-1; 7 nucleotides agree with TRBD2. The V and J ends lost 9 bases and 8 bases, in that order; junction bases with no gene match: 10. The CDR3 loop spans 13 amino acids. Germline V CDR1 and CDR2: MNHNS, SASEGT. The CDR3 reads CASWGGGGDEQFF. Written as DNA, the CDR3 is TGTGCCAGTTGGGGGGGTGGGGGAGATGAGCAGTTCTTC.

This clonotype turned up a few times. The genes are TRBV7-2 and TRBJ1-1, with D unclear. The CDR3 runs 14 residues. The germline gives CDR1 SGHTA, CDR2 FQGNSA. The V and J ends lost 2 bases and 0 bases respectively, with 7 bases between them. The CDR3 nucleotides are TGTGCCAGCAGCTTAATCCGATTGAACACTGAAGCTTTCTTT. Translating gives CASSLIRLNTEAFF.

This clonotype was counted between two and nine times. V is TRBV28 and J is TRBJ2-7; TRBD2 matches 8 bases. Germline-derived CDR1 and CDR2 are MDHEN and SYDVKM. The CDR3 length is 15 residues. V trimming: 5 bases; J trimming: 6 bases; junction bases outside the gene matches: 12. For the CDR3, the DNA is TGTGCCAGCAGTAATCCCCCAGCGGGAGCAGCCGAGCAGTACTTC. Translated: CASSNPPAGAAEQYF. The full variable domain, its missing parts supplied by reference TRBV28 and TRBJ2-7, is DVKVTQSSRYLVKRTGEKVFLECVQDMDHENMFWYRQDPGLGLRLIYFSYDVKMKEKGDIPEGYSVSREKKERFSLILESASTNQTSMYLCASSNPPAGAAEQYFGPGTRLTVT.

This rearrangement joins TRBV5-4 to TRBJ2-3; 12 bases agree with TRBD2. Germline CDR1 SGHNT, CDR2 YYREEE (reference sequence). This CDR3 is 19 amino acids long. Trimming cost V 2 bases and J 2 bases; bases outside gene matches: 12. DNA for the CDR3: TGTGCCAGCAGCTTTGGTGTCCTACTAGCGGGAGGTTCCACAGATACGCAGTATTTT. This codes for CASSFGVLLAGGSTDTQYF.

The chain recombines TRBV14 with TRBJ2-7; D remains unclear. The CDR3 runs 12 residues. V lost 5 bases and J lost 5, with 10 bases in between. The germline V gene encodes CDR1 SGHDN and CDR2 FVKESK. CDR3 coding DNA: TGTGCCAGCAGCGCCTCCCCTAACGAGCAGTACTTC. This sequence encodes CASSASPNEQYF.

This clonotype was observed a few times. This chain uses TRBV4-3 with TRBJ2-3; TRBD2 matches 11 bases. The CDR3 totals 15 residues. The V gene end was trimmed by 6 bases and the J gene end by 2 bases; junction bases not matched to a gene: 4. Germline V gene data show CDR1 as LGHNA and CDR2 as YSLEER. CDR3 residues: CASSQTSGDTDTQYF. CDR3 coding DNA: TGCGCCAGCAGTCAGACTAGCGGGGACACAGATACGCAGTATTTT.

This clonotype was recorded a few times. The rearrangement links TRBV7-2 to TRBJ2-1, with a tentative D call TRBD1 (5 bases). Trimming cost V 5 bases and J 4 bases, with 9 bases left between them. This CDR3 comprises 13 residues. CDR1 is SGHTA and CDR2 is FQGNSA in the germline V gene. The CDR3 coding sequence is TGTGCCAGCAGCCCGACAGATTACAATGAGCAGTTCTTC. Translated, it gives CASSPTDYNEQFF.

The V and J genes are TRBV5-1 and TRBJ2-7, with 8 bases aligning to TRBD1. The germline gives CDR1 SGHRS, CDR2 YFSETQ. The V and J ends lost 4 bases and 3 bases, in that order; junction bases with no gene match: 6. The CDR3 totals 14 residues. DNA of the CDR3: TGCGCCAGCAGCGATCAGGGGGCCCACTACGAGCAGTACTTC. This encodes CASSDQGAHYEQYF.

This clonotype came up a few times. CDR3 region: CASSLVGTGFSTDTQYF. Written as DNA, the CDR3 is TGTGCCAGCAGCTTAGTTGGTACGGGATTCTCCACAGATACGCAGTATTTT. This chain connects TRBV7-9 to TRBJ2-3; D perhaps matches TRBD2 (5 bases). The CDR3 has 17 residues. V was pared by 1 base and J by 2 bases, with 16 bases between. The germline CDR1 and CDR2 sequences are SEHNR and FQNEAQ (reference sequence).

This clonotype showed up just a few times. The chain uses TRBV4-3 and TRBJ2-1; 11 nucleotides align to TRBD2. From germline, CDR1 is LGHNA and CDR2 YSLEER. Germline trimming cut 0 bases from V and 0 bases from J; bases unmatched to any gene: 7. CDR3 size: 19 residues. CDR3 nucleotide sequence: TGCGCCAGCAGCCAAGATTTTGGGCTAGCGGGAGGCTCCTACAATGAGCAGTTCTTC. Translating it yields CASSQDFGLAGGSYNEQFF.

This clonotype showed up just a few times. This chain connects TRBV7-2 to TRBJ2-2, with D unresolved. CDR1 SGHTA and CDR2 FQGNSA come from the germline V gene. This CDR3 has 16 residues. V gave up 0 bases and J gave up 4 bases, with 12 bases separating them. The CDR3 DNA sequence: TGTGCCAGCAGCTTAGCGCTAGGTCCGAGCACCGGGGAGCTGTTTTTT. This codes for CASSLALGPSTGELFF.

This clonotype was seen many times. This chain connects TRBV14 to TRBJ2-2, with a tentative D call TRBD2 (6 bases). The length of the CDR3 is 18 residues. The V end lost 1 base, the J end lost 1 base, and 16 bases lay between the germline ends. Germline V gene sequence: CDR1 SGHDN, CDR2 FVKESK. The CDR3 DNA reads as TGTGCCAGCAGCCAAGTGGGGGTTGGACTATTGAACACCGGGGAGCTGTTTTTT. The encoded protein is CASSQVGVGLLNTGELFF.

This clonotype was recorded at least ten times. The CDR3 sequence: CSARPLAPYNEQFF. CDR3 DNA: TGCAGTGCTAGACCACTAGCGCCTTACAATGAGCAGTTCTTC. J is TRBJ2-1 and V is TRBV20-1; 7 bases agree with TRBD2. There are 14 residues in the CDR3. The germline V gene has CDR1 DFQATT and CDR2 SNEGSKA (reference sequence). Germline trimming cut 2 bases from V and 4 bases from J; bases unmatched to any gene: 5.

There are many counts of this clonotype. This chain links TRBV19 with TRBJ2-1, with 13 bases aligning to TRBD2. CDR1 is LNHDA, CDR2 SQIVND, per germline (reference sequence). V gave up 3 bases and J gave up 3 bases; unmatched junction bases: 5. The CDR3 has 17 amino acids. The CDR3 sequence: CASSMYGLAGDYNEQFF. CDR3 bases: TGTGCCAGTAGTATGTACGGACTAGCGGGAGACTACAATGAGCAGTTCTTC. Supplemented by reference TRBV19 and TRBJ2-1, the full variable domain reads DGGITQSPKYLFRKEGQNVTLSCEQNLNHDAMYWYRQDPGQGLRLIYYSQIVNDFQKGDIAEGYSVSREKKESFPLTVTSAQKNPTAFYLCASSMYGLAGDYNEQFFGPGTRLTVL.

V and J are TRBV7-2 and TRBJ2-5; TRBD1 matches 10 bases. This CDR3 comprises 15 residues. In germline, CDR1 is SGHTA, CDR2 FQGNSA. With V trimmed by 4 bases and J by 13 bases, 15 bases remained unmatched. The CDR3 DNA reads as TGTGCCAGCAGCTCCCCCCGGGACAGGGGCCTTGGTCGGTACTTC. It is translated as CASSSPRDRGLGRYF.

This chain uses TRBV9 with TRBJ2-1; TRBD2 aligns across 7 bases. This CDR3 has 18 residues. Germline V gene data show CDR1 as SGDLS and CDR2 as YYNGEE. Unmatched junction bases numbered 15, after V lost 0 bases and J lost 6 bases. CDR3 DNA: TGTGCCAGCAGCGTAGTCCCCCTTTTGGCGGGAGTTGCCAATGAGCAGTTCTTC. It is translated as CASSVVPLLAGVANEQFF.

This clonotype has a handful of counts. V gene TRBV2 combines with J gene TRBJ2-2, with D hard to call. There are 15 residues in the CDR3. V was cut by 2 bases and J by 5 bases, with 12 bases left in between. The germline V gene has CDR1 SNHLY and CDR2 FYNNEI. The CDR3 DNA reads TGTGCCAGCAGTGAATATGGGATCGAGACCGGGGAGCTGTTTTTT. The encoded protein is CASSEYGIETGELFF.

Regarding this clonotype: The CDR3 carries no conserved terminal phenylalanine or tryptophan, so it likely arises from a read error. V and J are TRBV7-6 and TRBJ2-7, with TRBD2 matching over 11 bases. V was pared by 0 bases and J by 6 bases, with 1 base of the junction left unmatched. Germline lookup yields CDR1 SGHVS and CDR2 FNYEAQ. CDR3 length: 14 residues. Here the CDR3 DNA reads TGTGCCAGCAGCTTAGCTAGCGGGAGGGCCGAGCAGTACTCC. Encoded protein: CASSLASGRAEQYS.

This clonotype appeared a few times. The V call is TRBV10-3, the J call TRBJ1-4; tentative D call: TRBD1 (5 bases). Germline CDR1 ENHRY, CDR2 SYGVKD. The CDR3 contains 14 residues. V was pared by 6 bases and J by 8 bases, with 16 bases between. The CDR3 coding sequence is TGTGCCATCAGCGCGGGAGGGGCTTGGGAAAAACTGTTTTTT. Protein product: CAISAGGAWEKLFF.

CDR3 bases: TGCAGTGCTAGCGCTAGATATTATGAGCAGTTCTTC. Its protein is CSASARYYEQFF. The chain recombines TRBV20-1 with TRBJ2-1; D call uncertain. The CDR3 is made up of 12 amino acids. Germline CDR1 DFQATT, CDR2 SNEGSKA (reference sequence). The ends were cut back, 3 bases at V and 8 bases at J, with 11 bases in the middle.